The next 23 T cell receptor delta chains were all read from a single sample in a study of γδ T cells in repeated Plasmodium falciparum infection. TCRdb re-called the multiplex PCR reads through CATT. The profile covers 55,000 to 70,000 delta-chain clones, with around 1.7% appearing a single time and roughly 15% taken by the ten largest. Gammadelta T cells were flow-sorted from PBMC into Vgamma9/Vdelta2+ and Vdelta2-negative populations for bulk analysis. Sequenced material: gamma-delta T cells from blood. The source is a pool of human donors (malaria-infected and uninfected, not separated).

At least ten counts were recorded for this clone. Different DNA sequences within this sample yield the same CDR3. The V and J genes are TRDV1 and TRDJ1; TRDD3 matches 13 bases. The CDR3 totals 20 residues. With V trimmed by 0 bases and J by 8 bases, 18 bases remained unmatched. In germline, CDR1 is TSWWSYY, CDR2 QGS. CDR3 protein: CALGELRNQLGDTSGGKLIF. CDR3 in DNA: TGTGCTCTTGGGGAACTTCGGAACCAACTGGGGGATACGTCAGGTGGGAAACTCATCTTT.

This clone has just a few counts. TCRdb's entry gives the protein of a much larger clone, which mismatches this DNA's translation at residue 10, likely from a read error; the protein reported here is translated from the DNA. The V and J genes are TRDV1 and TRDJ1; perhaps D is TRDD2 or TRDD3 (8 bases each). V shed 3 bases and J shed 1 base, with 45 bases lying between them. Germline CDR1 TSWWSYY, CDR2 QGS. This CDR3 comprises 26 residues. CDR3 amino acids: CALGDTTSGTHFLRFKLGVSTDKLIF. The CDR3 DNA follows: TGTGCTCTTGGGGATACTACTTCGGGGACCCACTTCCTACGTTTTAAACTGGGGGTCTCCACCGATAAACTCATCTTT.

With regard to this clone: A single base is all that separates this from a far larger clone, so a read error is likely. The same CDR3 arises from other DNA sequences in this sample as well. J is TRDJ1 and V is TRDV1; 12 bases align to TRDD3. TCRdb carries no J gene annotation; the J gene was assigned here by matching the DNA with germline. The germline V gene encodes CDR1 TSWWSYY and CDR2 QGS. The CDR3 sequence is 21 residues long. The junction had 19 bases not matched to a gene; V was cut back by 5 bases and J by 0 bases. CDR3 coding DNA: TGTGCTCTTGGGCCATCCTACCCTGGGGGATACGCTTGGTCCTACACCGATAAACTCATCTTT. It translates to CALGPSYPGGYAWSYTDKLIF.

The V and J genes are TRDV1 and TRDJ1, with 9 bases that match TRDD2. No J segment appears in TCRdb, so it was assigned here by matching the sequence to germline. The V gene end was trimmed by 1 base and the J gene end by 0 bases; junction bases not matched to a gene: 27. This CDR3 has 24 amino acids. Germline values: CDR1 TSWWSYY, CDR2 QGS. The CDR3 region is CALGEPAFLLRTPLYWRYTDKLIF. In DNA form, the CDR3 reads TGTGCTCTTGGGGAACCGGCCTTCCTACTCCGAACCCCACTTTACTGGAGGTACACCGATAAACTCATCTTT.

Of note for this clone: The TCRdb record carries a much larger clone's protein, which differs from this DNA's translation at residue 5; a read error is the likely cause, and the protein listed here is the DNA translation. The gene calls are TRDV1 and TRDJ1; 11 bases map to TRDD3. CDR1 is TSWWSYY and CDR2 is QGS in the germline V gene. V gave up 4 bases and J gave up 0 bases; unmatched junction bases: 28. The CDR3 loop spans 24 amino acids. The CDR3 sequence: CALGGLPRVDALGDTERNTDKLIF. The CDR3 nucleotides read TGTGCTCTTGGGGGTCTTCCTAGGGTCGATGCGCTGGGGGATACCGAACGCAACACCGATAAACTCATCTTT.

This clone was observed a handful of times. The TCRdb protein, from a much larger clone, departs from this DNA's translation at residue 5, likely by read error; the protein shown derives from the DNA. The chain employs TRDV1 and TRDJ1, with 10 bases matching TRDD3. TCRdb lists no J gene, so it was determined here by aligning the DNA to germline. V trimming: 4 bases; J trimming: 0 bases; junction bases outside the gene matches: 20. CDR1 and CDR2 from the germline V gene are TSWWSYY and QGS. The CDR3 contains 21 residues. This CDR3 reads CALGGCHLDRGGYGYTDKLIF. CDR3 coding DNA: TGTGCTCTTGGGGGATGCCACCTAGACCGCGGGGGATACGGGTACACCGATAAACTCATCTTT.

This clone was seen a handful of times. It is likely a read error: a sequence one base away is far more abundant. Other nucleotide sequences from this sample produce the same CDR3. CDR3 region: CALGERVILRPSGFYTDKLIF. The DNA of the CDR3 is TGCGCTCTTGGGGAACGGGTTATCCTACGCCCCTCAGGGTTTTACACCGATAAACTCATCTTT. V and J are TRDV1 and TRDJ1, with D perhaps TRDD2 (6 bases). CDR3 length equals 21 residues. In germline, CDR1 is TSWWSYY, CDR2 QGS.

This clone came up a few times. This DNA's translation and the protein TCRdb lists, from a much larger clone, do not match at residue 13, likely due to a read error; the protein shown is translated from the DNA. This chain connects TRAV38-2/DV8 to TRDJ1; perhaps TRDD3 as D (9 bases). V shed 1 base and J shed 3 bases, with 28 bases lying between them. This CDR3 spans 20 amino acids. Looked up from germline, CDR1 is TSESDYY and CDR2 is QEAYKQQN. The CDR3 DNA is TGTGCTTATAGGAGCCAAACTTCCTACCCTGGGGGATCCTGCCCCGATAAACTCATCTTT. Translation: CAYRSQTSYPGGSCPDKLIF.

This clone appeared a few times. TCRdb's protein for this DNA is that of a much larger clone and differs from the translation at residue 19, likely a read error; the protein shown is the DNA translation. The chain is built from TRDV1 and TRDJ1, with 10 bases identical to TRDD3. From germline, CDR1 is TSWWSYY and CDR2 QGS. The CDR3 has 22 amino acids. CDR3 region: CALGETSWYWGMGIPYTDELIF. The CDR3 DNA follows: TGTGCTCTTGGGGAGACTTCCTGGTACTGGGGGATGGGGATACCGTACACCGATGAACTCATCTTT.

Comments on this clone: A far larger clone is a single base away, which makes a read error likely. Other DNA sequences in this sample translate to the same CDR3. V usage is TRDV3 and J usage is TRDJ1; 13 nucleotides line up with TRDD3. No J segment appears in TCRdb, so it was assigned here by matching the sequence to germline. Germline V gives CDR1 TVYSNPD, CDR2 GDNSRS (reference sequence). The CDR3 spans 21 residues. CDR3 in DNA: TGTGCCTCCACATCTTCCTTACGGTACACTGGGGGATACGGTTACACTGATAAACTCATCTTT. Its protein product is CASTSSLRYTGGYGYTDKLIF.

Only a few counts were recorded for this clone. A far larger clone is one base from this, pointing to a likely read error. Different DNA sequences within this sample yield the same CDR3. The V call is TRDV2, the J call TRDJ1, with D unresolved. The J gene is absent in TCRdb and was assigned here via DNA matching to germline. Germline V lookup: CDR1 GEAIGNYY, CDR2 EKD. Trimming left V 3 bases short and J 6 bases short, with 37 bases between. This CDR3 region has 21 residues. CDR3 sequence: CACDPITPEGSSPGPLNKLIF. The CDR3 nucleotides are TGTGCCTGTGACCCAATAACGCCTGAAGGTTCGAGCCCGGGGCCTCTTAATAAACTCATCTTT.

The V and J genes are TRDV1 and TRDJ1; TRDD3 agrees at 9 bases. The J gene, not given by TCRdb, was assigned here from a germline match of the nucleotide sequence. Unmatched junction bases numbered 28, after V lost 0 bases and J lost 2 bases. This CDR3 is built from 24 residues. CDR1 TSWWSYY and CDR2 QGS come from the germline V gene. CDR3 sequence reads: CALGELYPTFYPPGDTKTTDKLIF. CDR3 DNA sequence: TGTGCTCTTGGGGAACTCTATCCTACGTTTTACCCCCCGGGGGATACCAAGACGACCGATAAACTCATCTTT.

This clone was seen at least ten times. V usage is TRDV1 and J usage is TRDJ1, with TRDD3 matching 10 bases. TCRdb supplies no J gene; here it was assigned by aligning the nucleotide sequence to germline. The CDR3 consists of 21 residues. The V and J ends lost 5 bases and 0 bases, in that order; junction bases with no gene match: 21. The germline gives CDR1 TSWWSYY, CDR2 QGS. Here the CDR3 reads CALGTLPYWGIKNPYTDKLIF. For the CDR3, the DNA is TGTGCTCTTGGGACCCTACCTTACTGGGGGATCAAAAATCCGTACACCGATAAACTCATCTTT.

Concerning this clone: A far larger clone lies a single base away; this is likely a read error. J is TRDJ1 and V is TRDV3; 12 bases are a match to TRDD3. In the absence of a J gene in TCRdb, the DNA was matched to germline to assign it here. Germline V gene lookup returns CDR1 TVYSNPD and CDR2 GDNSRS (reference sequence). This CDR3 contains 22 residues. CDR3 in amino acids: CAFCPSFLQYWGIPDRTDKLIF. The CDR3 coding sequence is TGTGCCTTTTGCCCGAGCTTCCTACAGTACTGGGGGATACCGGATCGTACCGACAAACTCATCTTT.

This clone came up a few times. TCRdb's protein for this DNA is that of a much larger clone and differs from the translation at residue 9, likely a read error; the protein shown is the DNA translation. This rearrangement joins TRDV1 to TRDJ2, with TRDD3 matching 13 bases. Germline trimming cut 5 bases from V and 6 bases from J; bases unmatched to any gene: 30. In germline, CDR1 is TSWWSYY, CDR2 QGS. The CDR3 extends over 24 amino acids. The CDR3 DNA sequence: TGTGCTCTTGGGAAGCCCCATTCCCACTGGGGTACTGGGGGATACGGAAACAAGGCAGCACAACTCTTCTTT. This translates into CALGKPHSHWGTGGYGNKAAQLFF.

This clone was seen at least ten times. The protein TCRdb gives is from a much larger clone and does not agree with this DNA's translation at residue 12, likely a read error; the protein shown here comes from the DNA. The J gene is TRDJ1, the V gene TRDV1; TRDD3 matches 13 bases. The CDR3 is 15 residues long. CDR1 and CDR2 (germline): TSWWSYY, QGS. With V trimmed by 3 bases and J by 10 bases, 8 bases remained unmatched. The CDR3 nucleotides are TGTGCTCTTGGGGACTGCACTGGGGGATACGAGAGACTCATCTTT. Its translation is CALGDCTGGYERLIF.

Ten or more counts support this clone. With only one base between it and a far larger clone, this is likely a read error. This CDR3 is also generated by other DNA sequences in the sample. The chain uses TRDV1 and TRDJ1; 8 positions agree with TRDD2. Germline CDR1 reads TSWWSYY; CDR2 reads QGS. V shed 2 bases and J 11 bases; nucleotides not matched to a gene: 34. This CDR3 contains 22 residues. In nucleotides, the CDR3 is TGTGCTCTTGGGGAAACCCAAATTACTTCCTACGCGGGGGACACCCTCACCGCTAAGCTCATCTTT. Residues: CALGETQITSYAGDTLTAKLIF.

Comment on this clone: It is likely a read error: a sequence one base away is far more abundant. Other nucleotide sequences in the sample specify the same CDR3. The V gene is TRDV1, the J gene TRDJ1; TRDD2 might be the D (9 bases). Here the J gene came from matching the DNA to germline, since TCRdb omits it. Germline-derived CDR1 and CDR2 are TSWWSYY and QGS. The CDR3 is 25 amino acids. CDR3 coding DNA: TGTGCCCTTGGGGAAGTAATACTTGGCCTTCCTACTGATGATTACTGGGGGCTAAACACCGATAAACTCATCTTT. It translates to CALGEVILGLPTDDYWGLNTDKLIF.

The table lists this clone with many counts. A much more abundant neighbour one base away suggests this may be a read error. CDR3 DNA sequence: TGTGCTCTTGGGGAATCACTGTCCTACGGGCCCCTCCGGGGGAGATTCGATAAACTCATCTTT. As protein: CALGESLSYGPLRGRFDKLIF. This chain uses TRDV1 with TRDJ1; D possibly matches TRDD2 or TRDD3 (6 bases each). Germline V gives CDR1 TSWWSYY, CDR2 QGS. Trimming left V 2 bases short and J 4 bases short, with 32 bases between. The CDR3 is made up of 21 amino acids.

As to this clone: TCRdb's entry gives the protein of a much larger clone, which mismatches this DNA's translation at residue 19, likely from a read error; the protein reported here is translated from the DNA. This chain links TRDV3 with TRDJ1; 8 positions agree with TRDD3. The germline CDR1 and CDR2 sequences are TVYSNPD and GDNSRS (reference sequence). This CDR3 comprises 21 residues. The CDR3 DNA follows: TGTGCCTCTTCGGCCTTCCCGTTTGGGGATACTACTTGTGAGTACACCGATAAATTCATCTTT. This codes for CASSAFPFGDTTCEYTDKFIF.

With regard to this clone: TCRdb shows a much larger clone's protein in place of this DNA's translation, and the two differ at residue 13, likely through a read error; the protein shown is translated from the DNA. CDR3 bases: TGTGCTCTTGGGGCCCAGGGGGCCTTCCCCTCCCCTGCTGGAGAACTCATCTTT. Amino acid sequence: CALGAQGAFPSPAGELIF. This chain uses TRDV1 with TRDJ1; possible D gene TRDD2, 6 bases. TCRdb lists no J gene, so it was determined here by aligning the DNA to germline. The CDR3 totals 18 residues. V was shortened by 4 bases and J by 9 bases, with 30 bases between the two germline ends. The germline gives CDR1 TSWWSYY, CDR2 QGS.

This clone appeared a few times. Only one base separates this from a far larger clonotype, so it likely reflects a read error. Other DNA sequences from this sample encode an identical CDR3 as well. The chain has TRDV1 and TRDJ1, with D perhaps matching TRDD3 (6 bases). The CDR3 length is 18 residues. CDR1 is TSWWSYY and CDR2 is QGS in the germline V gene. For the CDR3, the DNA is TGTGCTCTCGGGGAAAGTCGGGTACGTTTGGGGATTCCCGATAAACTCATCTTT. It is translated as CALGESRVRLGIPDKLIF.

This clone was recorded many times. The J gene is TRDJ1, the V gene TRDV1; 13 bases are shared with TRDD3. The CDR3 loop spans 19 amino acids. Germline-derived CDR1 and CDR2 are TSWWSYY and QGS. The V gene end was trimmed by 2 bases and the J gene end by 3 bases; junction bases not matched to a gene: 12. CDR3 residues: CALGERVPYWGIRPDKLIF. CDR3 DNA sequence: TGTGCTCTTGGGGAAAGGGTCCCGTACTGGGGGATACGGCCCGATAAACTCATCTTT.